The rows below give T cell receptor beta chains drawn from one sample of a study of OX40 agonist ivuxolimab in advanced cancers. Generated by immunoSEQ multiplex PCR, the TCRdb table keeps only in-frame clones and is missing some. The sample holds under 100,000 clones, more than 80% seen once. The sample in question was CD4+ or CD8+ T cells sorted from blood, obtained in a trial of the OX40 agonist ivuxolimab. The receptors derive from an adult with an advanced solid tumor such as melanoma, head and neck, liver or kidney cancer. The CDR3 runs from the conserved cysteine through the conserved F or W. The D gene is left open where the match is weak. The size of a clone is reported for some rows only, either as once, few or many, or as a class for expanded clones.

CDR3 length: 16
D gene: .
clone size: .
V gene: TRBV7-9
J gene: TRBJ1-2
CDR3 DNA: TGTGCCAGCAGCTTAGCAATTAGTCAGGGTCTCTATGGCTACACCTTC
CDR3 protein: CASSLAISQGLYGYTF

CDR3 length: 15
D gene: TRBD2
clone size: .
V gene: TRBV18
J gene: TRBJ2-1
CDR3 DNA: TGTGCCAGCATGGAGGGACTAGCGGGGACCAATGAGCAGTTCTTC
CDR3 protein: CASMEGLAGTNEQFF

CDR3 length: 17
D gene: TRBD1
clone size: .
V gene: TRBV19
J gene: TRBJ1-6
CDR3 DNA: TGTGCCAGTAGTTCGACTCAAGGGACAGGGGGGCATTCACCCCTCCACTTT
CDR3 protein: CASSSTQGTGGHSPLHF

CDR3 length: 14
D gene: .
clone size: few
V gene: TRBV7-9
J gene: TRBJ2-2
CDR3 DNA: TGTGCCAGCAGCTGGGACACTTACACCGGGGAGCTGTTTTTT
CDR3 protein: CASSWDTYTGELFF

CDR3 length: 17
D gene: TRBD1
clone size: .
V gene: TRBV15
J gene: TRBJ1-2
CDR3 DNA: TGTGCCACCAGCAGGGACAGGGGGCGGATTTCGAACTATGGCTACACCTTC
CDR3 protein: CATSRDRGRISNYGYTF

CDR3 length: 16
D gene: .
clone size: .
V gene: TRBV4-2
J gene: TRBJ2-2
CDR3 DNA: TGTGCCAGCAGCCAAGATGGGACTCTAAACACCGGGGAGCTGTTTTTT
CDR3 protein: CASSQDGTLNTGELFF

CDR3 length: 14
D gene: .
clone size: .
V gene: TRBV15
J gene: TRBJ1-2
CDR3 DNA: TGTGCCACCAGCAGAGATCTGCAAACGGGCGGCTACACCTTC
CDR3 protein: CATSRDLQTGGYTF

CDR3 length: 14
D gene: .
clone size: .
V gene: TRBV11-3
J gene: TRBJ2-1
CDR3 DNA: TGTGCCAGCAGCTTATCAGGGGATTATGATGAGCAGTTCTTC
CDR3 protein: CASSLSGDYDEQFF

CDR3 length: 12
D gene: .
clone size: .
V gene: TRBV11-2
J gene: TRBJ2-7
CDR3 DNA: TGTGCCAGCAGCAAGACAGCGTACGAGCAGTACTTC
CDR3 protein: CASSKTAYEQYF

CDR3 length: 13
D gene: .
clone size: once
V gene: TRBV18
J gene: TRBJ1-2
CDR3 DNA: TGTGCCAGCTCACCATCGGGAGGATATGGCTACACCTTC
CDR3 protein: CASSPSGGYGYTF

CDR3 length: 14
D gene: TRBD1
clone size: .
V gene: TRBV7-3
J gene: TRBJ1-1
CDR3 DNA: TGTGCCAGCAGCTTCGGAGGACAGGGCACTGAAGCTTTCTTT
CDR3 protein: CASSFGGQGTEAFF

CDR3 length: 13
D gene: .
clone size: .
V gene: TRBV5-1
J gene: TRBJ1-1
CDR3 DNA: TGCGCCAGCAGCTTGTCCCTGAACACTGAAGCTTTCTTT
CDR3 protein: CASSLSLNTEAFF

CDR3 length: 16
D gene: TRBD2
clone size: .
V gene: TRBV18
J gene: TRBJ2-7
CDR3 DNA: TGTGCCAGCTCACAAGGCGGGGGTCCTATACTCTACGAGCAGTACTTC
CDR3 protein: CASSQGGGPILYEQYF

CDR3 length: 15
D gene: .
clone size: .
V gene: TRBV18
J gene: TRBJ2-1
CDR3 DNA: TGTGCCAGCTCTCAACAGGGAAGCTCCTACAATGAGCAGTTCTTC
CDR3 protein: CASSQQGSSYNEQFF

CDR3 length: 15
D gene: .
clone size: .
V gene: TRBV28
J gene: TRBJ2-5
CDR3 DNA: TGTGCCAGCAGTTTATCGTCGGGGGCCCAAGAGACCCAGTACTTC
CDR3 protein: CASSLSSGAQETQYF

CDR3 length: 17
D gene: .
clone size: few
V gene: TRBV13
J gene: TRBJ2-1
CDR3 DNA: TGTGCCAGCAGTTTCAGGGGAGCCCTCGGGACCTACAATGAGCAGTTCTTC
CDR3 protein: CASSFRGALGTYNEQFF

CDR3 length: 17
D gene: TRBD1
clone size: .
V gene: TRBV5-1
J gene: TRBJ2-5
CDR3 DNA: TGCGCCAGCAGCTTGGAGGGGACAGGGGGTGGGACGGAGACCCAGTACTTC
CDR3 protein: CASSLEGTGGGTETQYF

CDR3 length: 15
D gene: TRBD2
clone size: .
V gene: TRBV6-4
J gene: TRBJ2-3
CDR3 DNA: TGTGCCAGCAGTGTTGAAGCGGGGGGCACAGATACGCAGTATTTT
CDR3 protein: CASSVEAGGTDTQYF

CDR3 length: 16
D gene: TRBD1
clone size: .
V gene: TRBV4-3
J gene: TRBJ1-3
CDR3 DNA: TGCGCCAGCAGCCAAAACCAACAGGGGGATGGAAACACCATATATTTT
CDR3 protein: CASSQNQQGDGNTIYF

CDR3 length: 13
D gene: TRBD2
clone size: .
V gene: TRBV6-1
J gene: TRBJ2-7
CDR3 DNA: TGTGCCAGCAGTACCGGGACTAACTACGAGCAGTACTTC
CDR3 protein: CASSTGTNYEQYF

CDR3 length: 15
D gene: .
clone size: few
V gene: TRBV28
J gene: TRBJ1-6
CDR3 DNA: TGTGCCAGCAGTCTCAGGGGAAGTATAGATTCACCCCTCCACTTT
CDR3 protein: CASSLRGSIDSPLHF

CDR3 length: 15
D gene: .
clone size: .
V gene: TRBV6-5
J gene: TRBJ1-1
CDR3 DNA: TGTGCCAGCAGTTACTCGCGGGAGTTGAACACTGAAGCTTTCTTT
CDR3 protein: CASSYSRELNTEAFF

CDR3 length: 15
D gene: .
clone size: .
V gene: TRBV7-2
J gene: TRBJ1-6
CDR3 DNA: TGTGCCAGCAGCTTAGAAACAGGGACTCATTCACCCCTCCACTTT
CDR3 protein: CASSLETGTHSPLHF

CDR3 length: 13
D gene: .
clone size: .
V gene: TRBV28
J gene: TRBJ1-2
CDR3 DNA: TGTGCCAGCAGACCCTGGGACGCCTATGGCTACACCTTC
CDR3 protein: CASRPWDAYGYTF

CDR3 length: 15
D gene: TRBD1
clone size: .
V gene: TRBV2
J gene: TRBJ2-2
CDR3 DNA: TGTGCCAGCAGTGCCAGGGGGCCGGGCACCGGGGAGCTGTTTTTT
CDR3 protein: CASSARGPGTGELFF

CDR3 length: 18
D gene: TRBD1
clone size: .
V gene: TRBV4-1
J gene: TRBJ1-5
CDR3 DNA: TGCGCCAGCAGCCTTACTCCTGGACAGGGGGCTAGCAATCAGCCCCAGCATTTT
CDR3 protein: CASSLTPGQGASNQPQHF

CDR3 length: 14
D gene: TRBD2
clone size: once
V gene: TRBV2
J gene: TRBJ2-1
CDR3 DNA: TGTGCCAGCAATGTAGCGGGGGGTTACAATGAGCAGTTCTTC
CDR3 protein: CASNVAGGYNEQFF

CDR3 length: 18
D gene: .
clone size: medium-sized
V gene: TRBV7-2
J gene: TRBJ1-6
CDR3 DNA: TGTGCCAGCAGCTTAGAATGGGGGGCCCTCTCCTATAATTCACCCCTCCACTTT
CDR3 protein: CASSLEWGALSYNSPLHF

CDR3 length: 15
D gene: TRBD2
clone size: .
V gene: TRBV6-1
J gene: TRBJ2-3
CDR3 DNA: TGTGCCAGCACCCGACTAGCGGGGAACACAGATACGCAGTATTTT
CDR3 protein: CASTRLAGNTDTQYF

CDR3 length: 18
D gene: TRBD1
clone size: .
V gene: TRBV2
J gene: TRBJ1-5
CDR3 DNA: TGTGCCAGCAGTGAACTATCTCAGGGGGTACAGGGCGGACAGCCCCAGCATTTT
CDR3 protein: CASSELSQGVQGGQPQHF

CDR3 length: 14
D gene: .
clone size: .
V gene: TRBV28
J gene: TRBJ1-1
CDR3 DNA: TGTGCCAGCAGGTCAGGGTCCGTTAACACTGAAGCTTTCTTT
CDR3 protein: CASRSGSVNTEAFF

CDR3 length: 15
D gene: TRBD1
clone size: .
V gene: TRBV4-2
J gene: TRBJ1-2
CDR3 DNA: TGTGCCAGCAGCCACCCCGACAGGGGTGAATATGGCTACACCTTC
CDR3 protein: CASSHPDRGEYGYTF

CDR3 length: 16
D gene: TRBD1
clone size: .
V gene: TRBV5-1
J gene: TRBJ2-3
CDR3 DNA: TGCGCCAGCGGACCCAACAGACAGGGGGCTGGGGGGGCGCAGTATTTT
CDR3 protein: CASGPNRQGAGGAQYF

CDR3 length: 13
D gene: .
clone size: once
V gene: TRBV13
J gene: TRBJ1-5
CDR3 DNA: TGTGCCAGCAGCCGGGGCCACAATAGGCCCCAGCATTTT
CDR3 protein: CASSRGHNRPQHF

CDR3 length: 14
D gene: .
clone size: .
V gene: TRBV28
J gene: TRBJ1-2
CDR3 DNA: TGTGCCAGCAGTTTATGGGACAGTAACTATGGCTACACCTTC
CDR3 protein: CASSLWDSNYGYTF

CDR3 length: 13
D gene: .
clone size: few
V gene: TRBV16
J gene: TRBJ1-1
CDR3 DNA: TGTGCCAGCAGCCAATTCCCGATCACTGAAGCTTTCTTT
CDR3 protein: CASSQFPITEAFF

CDR3 length: 12
D gene: .
clone size: .
V gene: TRBV2
J gene: TRBJ1-5
CDR3 DNA: TGTGCCAGCAGTTACTATTCCCAGCCCCAGCATTTT
CDR3 protein: CASSYYSQPQHF

CDR3 length: 15
D gene: TRBD1
clone size: .
V gene: TRBV19
J gene: TRBJ2-1
CDR3 DNA: TGTGCCAGTCTAGGGACAGGGGAAGGTTCAAATGAGCAGTTCTTC
CDR3 protein: CASLGTGEGSNEQFF

CDR3 length: 14
D gene: .
clone size: few
V gene: TRBV6-1
J gene: TRBJ1-6
CDR3 DNA: TGTGCCAGCAGTCCGGGCAGGGTGGAATCACCCCTCCACTTT
CDR3 protein: CASSPGRVESPLHF

CDR3 length: 16
D gene: .
clone size: .
V gene: TRBV5-1
J gene: TRBJ2-3
CDR3 DNA: TGCGCCAGCAGTTGGGATCACGGGGCTAGCACAGATACGCAGTATTTT
CDR3 protein: CASSWDHGASTDTQYF

CDR3 length: 16
D gene: .
clone size: once
V gene: TRBV5-1
J gene: TRBJ2-1
CDR3 DNA: TGCGCCAGCAGCTTGAACAGTGAGCGTTCCTACAATGAGCAGTTCTTC
CDR3 protein: CASSLNSERSYNEQFF

CDR3 length: 11
D gene: .
clone size: few
V gene: TRBV6-4
J gene: TRBJ1-4
CDR3 DNA: TGTGCCAAATTAGAGAATGAAAAACTGTTTTTT
CDR3 protein: CAKLENEKLFF